The next 12 T cell receptor beta chains were all read from a single sample in a study of cytomegalovirus exposure and HLA in healthy donors. The primer mix had 60 Vbeta and 13 Jbeta primers. Repertoires were generated with immunoSEQ multiplex PCR, while TCRdb's copy carries only in-frame clones and drops some. The repertoire holds roughly 130,000 clones, approximately 81% seen once, with 1.5% to 2.5% in the top ten. The sequenced material came from PBMCs. The receptors were sampled from a man between 18 and 29 years old in good health and CMV-seronegative.

The chain links TRBV30 to TRBJ2-1; 8 bases agree with TRBD2. Germline V lookup: CDR1 GTSNPN, CDR2 SVGIG (reference sequence). CDR3 length equals 13 residues. J was trimmed by 6 bases and V by 8 bases; bases with no gene match: 9. The CDR3 nucleotides are TGTGCCCTACGAGCGGGAGCTGGCAATGAGCAGTTCTTC. Its protein product is CALRAGAGNEQFF.

The chain employs TRBV19 and TRBJ2-7, with 10 bases matching TRBD2. Looked up from germline, CDR1 is LNHDA and CDR2 is SQIVND (reference sequence). The CDR3 length is 14 residues. V lost 4 bases to trimming and J lost 3 bases; unmatched junction nucleotides: 3. CDR3 DNA sequence: TGTGCCAGTAGTACGGCTAGCGGGAGCTACGAGCAGTACTTC. Protein sequence: CASSTASGSYEQYF.

This rearrangement joins TRBV11-3 to TRBJ2-2, with 7 positions matching TRBD2. Germline V CDR1 and CDR2: SGHNT, YENEEA. V shed 2 bases, J shed 7 bases, and the junction held 4 bases outside the gene matches. The CDR3 contains 14 residues. The CDR3 loop is CASSLRAGDGELFF. DNA for the CDR3: TGTGCCAGCAGCTTAAGGGCGGGAGACGGGGAGCTGTTTTTT.

The V gene is TRBV27, the J gene TRBJ2-2, with 13 bases identical to TRBD2. Germline CDR1 is MNHEY and CDR2 is SMNVEV (reference sequence). V was pared by 3 bases and J by 4 bases, with 11 bases of the junction left unmatched. This CDR3 has 19 residues. CDR3 amino acids: CASSFESPGLAGVTGELFF. The CDR3 bases are TGTGCCAGCAGTTTCGAGAGTCCTGGACTAGCGGGAGTCACCGGGGAGCTGTTTTTT.

V gene TRBV27 combines with J gene TRBJ2-5, with 8 bases identical to TRBD2. CDR1 is MNHEY, CDR2 SMNVEV, per germline (reference sequence). The CDR3 is 15 residues long. Trimming took 6 bases from V and 4 from J; bases not matched to a gene: 10. The CDR3 coding sequence is TGTGCCAGCAGCCCAAAAGCGGGAGTCCGAGAGACCCAGTACTTC. Its protein product is CASSPKAGVRETQYF.

The chain employs TRBV11-1 and TRBJ2-1, with D possibly matching TRBD2 (7 bases). The CDR3 runs to 17 residues. Germline CDR1 is SGHAT and CDR2 is FQDESV (reference sequence). Trimming shortened V by 1 base and J by 0 bases, and 13 bases separated the two germline ends. Written as DNA, the CDR3 is TGTGCCAGCAGCTTAGGCGGGGCGGGGGCCTCCTACAATGAGCAGTTCTTC. It specifies CASSLGGAGASYNEQFF.

This clone was recorded a few times. The V and J genes are TRBV11-2 and TRBJ2-5; the D gene is possibly TRBD1 (5 bases). Trimming took off 1 base at V and 2 bases at J, with 11 bases between the two ends. Germline CDR1 reads SGHAT; CDR2 reads FQNNGV. There are 15 residues in the CDR3. The CDR3 nucleotides are TGTGCCAGCAGCTTAGCCAGGGTCGCTCAAGAGACCCAGTACTTC. The encoded protein is CASSLARVAQETQYF.

In this sample, this clone turned up a few times. This rearrangement joins TRBV10-3 to TRBJ2-1; 11 nucleotides agree with TRBD2. Germline V gives CDR1 ENHRY, CDR2 SYGVKD. The trim removed 4 bases at V and 3 bases at J, leaving 2 bases unmatched. This CDR3 is built from 15 residues. CDR3 nucleotides: TGTGCCATCAGTGCGACTAGCGGGGACTACAATGAGCAGTTCTTC. It yields the protein CAISATSGDYNEQFF.

V and J are TRBV9 and TRBJ2-1, with TRBD1 identical over 9 bases. CDR1 is SGDLS and CDR2 is YYNGEE in the germline V gene. Trimming cost V 7 bases and J 6 bases; bases outside gene matches: 8. This CDR3 comprises 14 residues. In DNA, the CDR3 is TGTGCCAGCGCCGGAGGGACAGGGATCAATGAGCAGTTCTTC. This codes for CASAGGTGINEQFF.

The chain has TRBV5-4 and TRBJ2-1; weak D call: TRBD2 (5 bases). Trimming took off 4 bases at V and 10 bases at J, with 15 bases between the two ends. Germline CDR1 is SGHNT and CDR2 is YYREEE (reference sequence). The CDR3 is made up of 13 amino acids. The CDR3 bases are TGTGCCAGCAGCCGGGGAGACTCATGGGAGCAGTTCTTC. Protein product: CASSRGDSWEQFF.

The chain is built from TRBV18 and TRBJ2-7; no clear D. Germline V gene sequence: CDR1 KGHSH, CDR2 LQKENI. Trimming cost V 3 bases and J 0 bases, with 9 bases left between them. The CDR3 length is 14 residues. The CDR3 DNA reads TGTGCCAGCTCACCTACATTATCCTCCTACGAGCAGTACTTC. It codes for CASSPTLSSYEQYF.

The chain employs TRBV29-1 and TRBJ2-3, with TRBD1 matching over 7 bases. J gave up 6 bases and V 4 bases, and 4 bases lay outside the gene matches. Germline-derived CDR1 and CDR2 are SQVTM and ANQGSEA. This CDR3 is 12 amino acids long. CDR3 sequence reads: CSVVSTGDTQYF. For the CDR3, the DNA is TGCAGCGTTGTATCGACAGGGGATACGCAGTATTTT.